These 14 T cell receptor beta chains were all obtained from the same sample, sequenced in a study of blood T cell repertoires in COVID-19. The data were produced by immunoSEQ multiplex PCR, yet TCRdb's version contains in-frame clones alone and is incomplete. The sample carries about 140,000 clones, 88% recorded once. Specimen: peripheral blood. The origin of the receptors is an older woman with acute or convalescent COVID-19.

The gene calls are TRBV4-3 and TRBJ1-4; D might be TRBD1 (6 bases). Germline V gene sequence: CDR1 LGHNA, CDR2 YSLEER. The CDR3 is 14 residues long. The ends were cut back, 1 base at V and 8 bases at J, with 11 bases in the middle. The CDR3 DNA reads TGCGCCAGCAGCCAAGCGGGGACAAGGGAAAAACTGTTTTTT. It translates to CASSQAGTREKLFF.

This chain links TRBV6-4 with TRBJ1-3; D unclear. The CDR3 consists of 15 residues. Trimming removed 7 bases from V and 0 bases from J, with 13 bases in between. Germline V gene data show CDR1 as MRHNA and CDR2 as SNTAGT. The CDR3 reads CASKTTGSSGNTIYF. The CDR3 DNA reads TGTGCCAGCAAGACAACCGGGAGCTCTGGAAACACCATATATTTT.

The chain links TRBV7-3 to TRBJ2-7, with 8 nucleotides matching TRBD1. Unmatched junction bases numbered 11, after V lost 5 bases and J lost 2 bases. This CDR3 is built from 16 residues. Germline CDR1 SGHTA, CDR2 FQGTGA. As DNA, the CDR3 is TGTGCCAGCAGCACACGAGGTGGGACAGGAGCCTACGAGCAGTACTTC. It specifies CASSTRGGTGAYEQYF. The full variable domain, in which reference TRBV7-3 and TRBJ2-7 provide the parts outside the CDR3, is GAGVSQTPSNKVTEKGKYVELRCDPISGHTALYWYRQSLGQGPEFLIYFQGTGAADDSGLPNDRFFAVRPEGSVSTLKIQRTERGDSAVYLCASSTRGGTGAYEQYFGPGTRLTVT.

CDR3 coding DNA: TGTGCCAGCAGCCACCCCCCGGACAGGGCGAACACTGAAGCTTTCTTT. Its translation: CASSHPPDRANTEAFF. The chain combines TRBV7-3 with TRBJ1-1; 8 bases match TRBD1. The germline V gene has CDR1 SGHTA and CDR2 FQGTGA. This CDR3 region has 16 residues. After removal of 5 bases from V and 1 base from J, the junction contained 9 bases not matched to a gene. Drawing the rest from reference TRBV7-3 and TRBJ1-1, the complete variable domain is GAGVSQTPSNKVTEKGKYVELRCDPISGHTALYWYRQSLGQGPEFLIYFQGTGAADDSGLPNDRFFAVRPEGSVSTLKIQRTERGDSAVYLCASSHPPDRANTEAFFGQGTRLTVV.

The chain links TRBV5-4 to TRBJ1-1; D not resolved. This CDR3 spans 13 amino acids. Germline V lookup: CDR1 SGHNT, CDR2 YYREEE (reference sequence). V shed 3 bases and J shed 6 bases, with 12 bases lying between them. The CDR3 sequence is CASSYKGSSEAFF. Here the CDR3 DNA reads TGTGCCAGCAGCTACAAAGGTAGCTCTGAAGCTTTCTTT.

This clone was observed once. This chain joins TRBV4-3 and TRBJ2-1, with 9 bases aligning to TRBD1. The CDR3 consists of 16 residues. Germline V gene data show CDR1 as LGHNA and CDR2 as YSLEER. The ends lost 3 bases at V and 5 bases at J; junction bases unmatched: 8. CDR3 DNA: TGCGCCAGCAGCCAGGGCCTTGGACAGGGGCACAATGAGCAGTTCTTC. As protein: CASSQGLGQGHNEQFF.

V usage is TRBV23-1 and J usage is TRBJ1-1; 7 bases are a match to TRBD1. TRBV23-1 is an ORF; its function is uncertain. The trim removed 3 bases at V and 1 base at J, leaving 2 bases unmatched. There are 14 residues in the CDR3. The CDR3 coding sequence is TGCGCCAGCAGTCAGACAGGGAGGAACACTGAAGCTTTCTTT. This sequence encodes CASSQTGRNTEAFF.

This clone was observed once. The rearrangement links TRBV27 to TRBJ2-1; a possible D gene is TRBD2 (6 bases). In germline, CDR1 is MNHEY, CDR2 SMNVEV (reference sequence). With 7 bases removed from V and 3 bases from J, the gap between germline ends came to 10 bases. CDR3 size: 13 residues. CDR3 amino acids: CASMGTDYNEQFF. As DNA, the CDR3 is TGTGCCAGCATGGGGACTGACTACAATGAGCAGTTCTTC.

This clone was found once. This chain joins TRBV9 and TRBJ1-4; D gene uncertain. Trimming pared 0 bases from V and 8 bases from J, leaving 11 bases between. This CDR3 region has 14 residues. Germline lookup yields CDR1 SGDLS and CDR2 YYNGEE. CDR3 sequence reads: CASSVAEGGEKLFF. In DNA, the CDR3 is TGTGCCAGCAGCGTAGCAGAGGGTGGGGAAAAACTGTTTTTT.

The chain employs TRBV14 and TRBJ1-2, with 7 nucleotides matching TRBD1. CDR1 and CDR2 from the germline V gene are SGHDN and FVKESK. Trimming removed 2 bases from V and 0 bases from J; junction bases left unmatched: 9. The CDR3 extends over 17 amino acids. The CDR3 is CASSQSHRGPSNYGYTF. In nucleotides, the CDR3 is TGTGCCAGCAGCCAATCGCACAGGGGCCCTTCTAACTATGGCTACACCTTC.

J is TRBJ1-1 and V is TRBV5-1; D uncertain. The germline V gene has CDR1 SGHRS and CDR2 YFSETQ. This CDR3 region has 15 residues. Trimming left V 0 bases short and J 1 base short, with 10 bases between. CDR3 protein: CASSLGVGGNTEAFF. The CDR3 DNA follows: TGCGCCAGCAGCTTGGGCGTGGGAGGGAACACTGAAGCTTTCTTT.

For the CDR3, the DNA is TGCAGCGTGAGGACTAGCGGGTGGGAGACCCAGTACTTC. Translation: CSVRTSGWETQYF. The genes are TRBV29-1 and TRBJ2-5, with TRBD2 matching over 11 bases. There are 13 residues in the CDR3. Germline lookup yields CDR1 SQVTM and CDR2 ANQGSEA. With 6 bases clipped from V and 5 bases from J, the junction kept 5 bases outside the gene matches.

The chain joins TRBV2 to TRBJ1-2; TRBD1 aligns across 7 bases. Per the germline V gene, CDR1 is SNHLY and CDR2 is FYNNEI. Trimming took 4 bases from V and 0 from J; bases not matched to a gene: 8. The CDR3 sequence is 16 residues long. The CDR3 reads CASSVEGARANYGYTF. CDR3 nucleotide sequence: TGTGCCAGCAGTGTGGAGGGGGCCCGAGCTAACTATGGCTACACCTTC.

This chain uses TRBV27 with TRBJ2-3; D is unclear. The CDR3 has 14 residues. The germline CDR1 and CDR2 sequences are MNHEY and SMNVEV (reference sequence). Trimming took 4 bases from V and 4 from J, leaving 12 bases between them. CDR3 region: CASSYGSSADTQYF. CDR3 DNA sequence: TGTGCCAGCAGTTACGGTAGTTCGGCAGATACGCAGTATTTT.